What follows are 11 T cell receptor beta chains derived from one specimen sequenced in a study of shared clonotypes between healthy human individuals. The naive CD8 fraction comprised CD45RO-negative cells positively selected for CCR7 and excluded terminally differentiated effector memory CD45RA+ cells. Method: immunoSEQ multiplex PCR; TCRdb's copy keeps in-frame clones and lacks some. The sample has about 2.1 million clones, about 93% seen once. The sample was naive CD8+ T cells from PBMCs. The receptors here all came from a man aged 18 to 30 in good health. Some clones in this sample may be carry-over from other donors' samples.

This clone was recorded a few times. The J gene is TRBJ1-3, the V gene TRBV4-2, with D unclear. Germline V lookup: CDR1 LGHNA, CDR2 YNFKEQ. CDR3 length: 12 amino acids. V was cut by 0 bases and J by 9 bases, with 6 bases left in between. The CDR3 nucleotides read TGTGCCAGCAGCCAAGATACGGTCACCATATATTTT. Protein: CASSQDTVTIYF.

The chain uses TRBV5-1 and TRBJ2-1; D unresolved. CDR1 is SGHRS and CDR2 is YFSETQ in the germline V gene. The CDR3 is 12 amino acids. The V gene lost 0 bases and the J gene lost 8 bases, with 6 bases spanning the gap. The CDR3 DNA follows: TGCGCCAGCAGCTTGGCCGACGATGAGCAGTTCTTC. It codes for CASSLADDEQFF.

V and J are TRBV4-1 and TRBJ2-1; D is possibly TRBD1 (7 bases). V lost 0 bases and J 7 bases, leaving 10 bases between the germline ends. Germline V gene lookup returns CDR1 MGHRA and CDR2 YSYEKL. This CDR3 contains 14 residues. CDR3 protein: CASSQEEGANEQFF. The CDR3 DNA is TGCGCCAGCAGCCAAGAGGAGGGGGCGAATGAGCAGTTCTTC.

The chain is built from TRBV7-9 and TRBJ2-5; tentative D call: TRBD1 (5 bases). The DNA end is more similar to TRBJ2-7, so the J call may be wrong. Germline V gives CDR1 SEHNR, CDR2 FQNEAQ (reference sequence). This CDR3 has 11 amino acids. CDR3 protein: CASSFRGEQYF. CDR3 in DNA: TGTGCCAGCTCCTTTAGGGGCGAGCAGTACTTC.

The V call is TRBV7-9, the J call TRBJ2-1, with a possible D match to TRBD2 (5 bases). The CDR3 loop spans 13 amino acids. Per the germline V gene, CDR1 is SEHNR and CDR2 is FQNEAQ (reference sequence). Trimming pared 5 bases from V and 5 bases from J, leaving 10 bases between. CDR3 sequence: CASSVSGHNEQFF. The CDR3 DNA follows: TGTGCCAGCAGCGTAAGCGGACACAATGAGCAGTTCTTC.

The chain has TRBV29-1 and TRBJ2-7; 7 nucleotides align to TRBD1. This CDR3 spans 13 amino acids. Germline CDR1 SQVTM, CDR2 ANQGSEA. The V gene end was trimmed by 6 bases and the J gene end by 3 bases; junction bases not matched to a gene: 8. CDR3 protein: CSVRGTRGYEQYF. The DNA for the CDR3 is TGCAGCGTCAGGGGGACCCGCGGCTACGAGCAGTACTTC.

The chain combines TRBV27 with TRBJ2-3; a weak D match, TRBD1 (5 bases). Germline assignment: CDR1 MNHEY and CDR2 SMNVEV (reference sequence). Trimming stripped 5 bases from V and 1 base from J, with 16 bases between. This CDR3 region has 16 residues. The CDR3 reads CASSPQDSARTDTQYF. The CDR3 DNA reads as TGTGCCAGCAGTCCCCAAGACAGTGCCCGCACAGATACGCAGTATTTT.

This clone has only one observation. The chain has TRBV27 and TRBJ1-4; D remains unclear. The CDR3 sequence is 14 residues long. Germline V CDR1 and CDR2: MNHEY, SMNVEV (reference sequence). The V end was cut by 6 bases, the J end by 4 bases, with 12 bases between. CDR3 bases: TGTGCCAGCAGGAGGGCGGGAATTAATGAAAAACTGTTTTTT. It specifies CASRRAGINEKLFF.

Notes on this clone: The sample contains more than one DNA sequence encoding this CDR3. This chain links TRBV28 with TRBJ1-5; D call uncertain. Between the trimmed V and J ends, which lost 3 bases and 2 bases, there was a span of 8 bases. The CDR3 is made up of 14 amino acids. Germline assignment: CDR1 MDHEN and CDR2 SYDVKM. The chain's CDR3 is CASSFEVGNQPQHF. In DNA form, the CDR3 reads TGTGCCAGCAGTTTTGAGGTCGGCAATCAGCCCCAGCATTTT.

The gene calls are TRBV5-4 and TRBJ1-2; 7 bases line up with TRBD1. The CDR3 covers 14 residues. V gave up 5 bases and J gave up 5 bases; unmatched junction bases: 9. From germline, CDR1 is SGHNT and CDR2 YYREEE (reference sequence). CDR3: CASRAPGTAYGYTF. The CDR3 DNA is TGTGCCAGCAGAGCCCCCGGGACAGCTTATGGCTACACCTTC.

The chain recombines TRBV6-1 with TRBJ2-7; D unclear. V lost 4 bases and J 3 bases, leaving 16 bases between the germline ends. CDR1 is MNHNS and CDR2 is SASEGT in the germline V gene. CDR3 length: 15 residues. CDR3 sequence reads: CASSAAVSVGYEQYF. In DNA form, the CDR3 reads TGTGCCAGCAGTGCGGCGGTTTCTGTGGGCTACGAGCAGTACTTC.